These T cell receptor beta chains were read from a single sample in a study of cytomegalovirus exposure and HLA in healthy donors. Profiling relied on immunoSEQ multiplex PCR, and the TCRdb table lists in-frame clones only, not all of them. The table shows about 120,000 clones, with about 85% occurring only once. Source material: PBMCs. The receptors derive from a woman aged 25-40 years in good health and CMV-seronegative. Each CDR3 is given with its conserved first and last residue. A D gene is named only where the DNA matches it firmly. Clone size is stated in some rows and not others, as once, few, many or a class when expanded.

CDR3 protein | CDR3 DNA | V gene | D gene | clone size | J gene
CASSFPRGASTDTQYF | TGTGCCAGCAGCTTCCCAAGAGGAGCTAGCACAGATACGCAGTATTTT | TRBV5-6 | NA | NA | TRBJ2-3
CASAPGGPYPEQYF | TGTGCCAGCGCACCCGGGGGACCCTATCCCGAGCAGTACTTC | TRBV28 | NA | few | TRBJ2-7
CSVRGNTEAFF | TGCAGCGTCCGGGGGAACACTGAAGCTTTCTTT | TRBV29-1 | NA | once | TRBJ1-1
CSAPGSGQGGNYGYTF | TGCAGCGCCCCGGGCTCCGGACAGGGAGGGAACTATGGCTACACCTTC | TRBV29-1 | TRBD1 | NA | TRBJ1-2
CASSHSGDGGDYGYTF | TGCGCCAGCAGCCATTCAGGGGATGGGGGAGACTATGGCTACACCTTC | TRBV5-1 | NA | once | TRBJ1-2
CAWSGTDNSPLHF | TGTGCCTGGAGTGGGACAGATAATTCACCCCTCCACTTT | TRBV30 | NA | few | TRBJ1-6
CVLRDTSTDTQYF | TGTGTCCTTCGGGACACAAGCACAGATACGCAGTATTTT | TRBV30 | NA | NA | TRBJ2-3
CASSVGASGGASNEQFF | TGTGCCAGCAGCGTAGGGGCTAGCGGGGGGGCCTCCAATGAGCAGTTCTTC | TRBV9 | TRBD2 | NA | TRBJ2-1
CASSVQGGNSPLHF | TGTGCCAGCAGCGTACAGGGGGGTAATTCACCCCTCCACTTT | TRBV9 | TRBD1 | few | TRBJ1-6
CASSPQQGFYGTNEKLFF | TGTGCCAGCAGCCCTCAACAGGGGTTTTACGGAACTAATGAAAAACTGTTTTTT | TRBV7-8 | TRBD1 | NA | TRBJ1-4
CASSFGTGYGDEKLFF | TGTGCCAGCAGCTTTGGGACAGGGTATGGAGATGAAAAACTGTTTTTT | TRBV13 | TRBD1 | few | TRBJ1-4
CASSSSSGTGREKLFF | TGTGCCAGCTCCTCCTCCTCCGGGACAGGACGTGAAAAACTGTTTTTT | TRBV18 | TRBD1 | NA | TRBJ1-4
CASSLLGQGIKAEAFF | TGTGCCAGCAGCTTACTGGGACAGGGGATAAAGGCTGAAGCTTTCTTT | TRBV7-9 | TRBD1 | NA | TRBJ1-1
CASSRSLPGPYEQYF | TGTGCCAGCAGTCGTTCTCTACCGGGTCCCTACGAGCAGTACTTC | TRBV2 | NA | NA | TRBJ2-7
CASGRDRGAGYGYTF | TGTGCTAGTGGGAGGGACAGGGGCGCGGGCTATGGCTACACCTTC | TRBV12-5 | TRBD1 | NA | TRBJ1-2
CASTVAGPGTGNTIYF | TGTGCCAGCACCGTCGCGGGCCCGGGCACTGGAAACACCATATATTTT | TRBV28 | NA | NA | TRBJ1-3